This T cell receptor (beta chain) was recorded in a study of T cell repertoires in ileal Crohn's disease. This CDR3 region has 15 residues. Germline V gives CDR1 SGHVS, CDR2 FNYEAQ. J lost 6 bases, V lost 1 base, and 5 bases had no gene match. Study-wide points: Compared with CD4 T cells, sorted CD8 cells carried more expanded clones.

Produced via immunoSEQ multiplex PCR; TCRdb's table is partial and in-frame only. The sample contains roughly 15,000 clones, around 80% of which appear only once. With regard to this clone: Antigen: not known.

The chain employs TRBV7-6 and TRBJ2-7; 11 bases align to TRBD2. The clonotype was recovered from an adult with Crohn's disease. Sequenced material: ileal tissue. The CDR3 region is CASSLDLLAGVEQYF. In DNA, the CDR3 is TGTGCCAGCAGCTTAGATTTACTAGCGGGAGTCGAGCAGTACTTC.